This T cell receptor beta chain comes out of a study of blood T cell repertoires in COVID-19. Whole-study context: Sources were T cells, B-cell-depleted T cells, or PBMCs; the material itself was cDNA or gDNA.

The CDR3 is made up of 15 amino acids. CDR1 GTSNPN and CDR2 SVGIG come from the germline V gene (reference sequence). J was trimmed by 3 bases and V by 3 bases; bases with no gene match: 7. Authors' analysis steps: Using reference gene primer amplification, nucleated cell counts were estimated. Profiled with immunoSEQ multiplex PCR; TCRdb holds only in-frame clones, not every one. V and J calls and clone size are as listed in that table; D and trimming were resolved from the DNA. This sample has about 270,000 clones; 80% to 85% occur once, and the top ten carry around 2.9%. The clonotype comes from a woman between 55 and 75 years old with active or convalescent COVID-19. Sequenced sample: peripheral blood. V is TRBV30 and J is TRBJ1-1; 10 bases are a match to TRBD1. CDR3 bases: TGTGCCTGGAGCCCGGACAGGGGGATAGACACTGAAGCTTTCTTT. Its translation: CAWSPDRGIDTEAFF.